These 13 T cell receptor beta chains came from one sample sequenced in a study of cytotoxic CD8 clonotypes in ibrutinib-treated CLL (dated by TCRdb to the early 2020s). Library preparation employed the immunoSEQ multiplex PCR assay. TCRdb stores this immuneACCESS table with in-frame sequences only. Part of the clones is absent; in the studies checked, under half of the shortfall reflects unresolved V genes, and no reason is known for the rest. Present in this sample are 130,000 or so clones, 70% to 80% of which were seen just once. 25% to 30% of the sample lies in the top ten. The time point label on this specimen signifies: 12 months on ibrutinib. This specimen consisted of PBMCs, obtained after 12 months of ibrutinib treatment. The receptors stem from a human donor with chronic lymphocytic leukemia.

The chain joins TRBV4-1 to TRBJ1-6, with 10 bases that match TRBD1. The CDR3 runs to 17 residues. CDR1 MGHRA and CDR2 YSYEKL come from the germline V gene. The ends lost 5 bases at V and 7 bases at J; junction bases unmatched: 11. CDR3: CASSLPTGTGVNSPLHF. CDR3 nucleotides: TGCGCCAGCAGCTTACCGACCGGGACAGGGGTAAATTCACCCCTCCACTTT.

This chain connects TRBV29-1 to TRBJ2-5; D not resolved. Matching the DNA end better, TRBJ2-7 makes the J call doubtful. The CDR3 covers 11 residues. The germline V gene encodes CDR1 SQVTM and CDR2 ANQGSEA. The CDR3 sequence is CSATIFYEQYF. The CDR3 DNA reads TGCAGCGCGACAATATTCTACGAGCAGTACTTC.

This clone was observed a single time. The chain has TRBV5-1 and TRBJ2-3; D is undetermined. CDR1 is SGHRS, CDR2 YFSETQ, per germline. Trimming cost V 0 bases and J 2 bases, with 10 bases left between them. The CDR3 loop spans 15 amino acids. CDR3 nucleotide sequence: TGCGCCAGCAGCTTGGCTCCTCCCTACACAGATACGCAGTATTTT. Translated: CASSLAPPYTDTQYF.

The rearrangement links TRBV7-3 to TRBJ2-1; 9 bases are a match to TRBD2. The CDR3 sequence is 15 residues long. Germline values: CDR1 SGHTA, CDR2 FQGTGA. The trim removed 5 bases at V and 1 base at J, leaving 3 bases unmatched. The CDR3 sequence: CASSISGSSYNEQFF. The CDR3 DNA reads TGTGCCAGCAGCATTAGCGGGAGTTCCTACAATGAGCAGTTCTTC.

The rearrangement uses TRBV7-8 and TRBJ2-2, with D hard to call. Germline CDR1 and CDR2: SGHVS and FQNEAQ. The CDR3 totals 12 residues. The germline V and J ends were trimmed by 5 bases and 3 bases, with 4 bases remaining between them. CDR3 amino acids: CASSRHTGELFF. CDR3 nucleotide sequence: TGTGCCAGCAGCCGCCACACCGGGGAGCTGTTTTTT.

This chain connects TRBV7-2 to TRBJ2-3, with 12 bases that match TRBD2. The germline V gene encodes CDR1 SGHTA and CDR2 FQGNSA. The V segment lost 0 bases and the J segment 7 bases; nucleotides outside the gene matches: 8. This CDR3 contains 17 residues. The chain's CDR3 is CASSLAGTSGRTNTQYF. In nucleotides, the CDR3 is TGTGCCAGCAGCTTAGCGGGGACTAGCGGGCGCACGAATACGCAGTATTTT.

This clone was observed a single time. This chain joins TRBV7-2 and TRBJ2-5; D not resolved. Trimming took off 6 bases at V and 5 bases at J, with 13 bases between the two ends. The length of the CDR3 is 13 residues. Per germline, CDR1 SGHTA and CDR2 FQGNSA. CDR3 DNA: TGTGCCAGCAGTCCCGGACGGGTGGAGACCCAGTACTTC. As protein: CASSPGRVETQYF.

This clone appeared once. V usage is TRBV5-1 and J usage is TRBJ2-1; D uncertain. Trimming stripped 4 bases from V and 6 bases from J, with 20 bases between. This CDR3 has 16 residues. The V gene's germline CDR1 is SGHRS and CDR2 YFSETQ. CDR3: CASSPDPGAPVNEQFF. CDR3 DNA sequence: TGCGCCAGCAGCCCTGACCCGGGTGCTCCCGTCAATGAGCAGTTCTTC. Complete variable domain (other parts from reference TRBV5-1 and TRBJ2-1): KAGVTQTPRYLIKTRGQQVTLSCSPISGHRSVSWYQQTPGQGLQFLFEYFSETQRNKGNFPGRFSGRQFSNSRSEMNVSTLELGDSALYLCASSPDPGAPVNEQFFGPGTRLTVL.

The chain has TRBV15 and TRBJ2-4; tentatively, D is TRBD1 or TRBD2 (5 bases each). V lost 7 bases to trimming and J lost 5 bases, with 15 bases between them. Germline V lookup: CDR1 LNHNV, CDR2 YYDKDF (reference sequence). The CDR3 extends over 14 amino acids. The CDR3 here is CATTNRDRENIQYF. The CDR3 DNA reads as TGTGCCACCACCAACCGGGACCGGGAAAACATTCAGTACTTC.

The chain joins TRBV28 to TRBJ2-3; unclear D gene. The CDR3 runs 16 residues. The V and J ends lost 3 bases and 0 bases respectively, with 13 bases between them. The V gene's germline CDR1 is MDHEN and CDR2 SYDVKM. CDR3 nucleotide sequence: TGTGCCAGCAGTTTCACCGGGTCACCTAGCACAGATACGCAGTATTTT. This encodes CASSFTGSPSTDTQYF.

This clone appeared a few times. The rearrangement links TRBV11-2 to TRBJ2-7, with unresolved D. Germline V CDR1 and CDR2: SGHAT, FQNNGV. Trimming removed 5 bases at V and 4 bases at J, with 12 bases between. The CDR3 has 13 amino acids. For the CDR3, the DNA is TGTGCCAGCAGCCACACATGGGGTTACGAGCAGTACTTC. Amino acids: CASSHTWGYEQYF.

The chain carries TRBV7-2 and TRBJ2-3; TRBD2 agrees at 10 bases. The CDR3 extends over 18 amino acids. V lost 1 base to trimming and J lost 0 bases; unmatched junction nucleotides: 7. Germline-derived CDR1 and CDR2 are SGHTA and FQGNSA. CDR3 region: CASSLEASGGASTDTQYF. CDR3 sequence (DNA): TGTGCCAGCAGCTTAGAGGCTAGCGGGGGCGCTAGCACAGATACGCAGTATTTT.

This clone has more than one count but fewer than ten. The chain links TRBV18 to TRBJ2-1, with 7 nucleotides matching TRBD1. The CDR3 sequence is 14 residues long. The V gene end was trimmed by 3 bases and the J gene end by 9 bases; junction bases not matched to a gene: 8. Germline loops: CDR1 KGHSH, CDR2 LQKENI. The CDR3 loop reads CASSPLTGLSEQFF. CDR3 coding DNA: TGTGCCAGCTCACCCCTGACAGGGCTAAGTGAGCAGTTCTTC.